This TCR beta chain comes out of a study of OX40 agonist ivuxolimab in advanced cancers. Background on the study: Hepatocellular carcinoma, melanoma, renal cell or head and neck cancer occurred in dose-escalation patients.

Clones were sequenced by immunoSEQ multiplex PCR, and TCRdb holds only the in-frame ones, with some missing. Here the sample spans 23,000 or so clones, around nine tenths being singletons. The sequencing here drew on CD4+ or CD8+ T cells sorted from blood, taken in a trial of the OX40 agonist ivuxolimab. The receptor comes from an adult with an advanced solid tumor such as melanoma, head and neck, liver or kidney cancer.

This CDR3 reads CASSIDEAGFNTDTQYF. The DNA of the CDR3 is TGTGCCAGTAGTATAGATGAGGCAGGGTTTAACACAGATACGCAGTATTTT. The chain uses TRBV19 and TRBJ2-3; D is perhaps TRBD1 (5 bases). The V gene lost 0 bases and the J gene lost 2 bases, with 15 bases spanning the gap. Germline-derived CDR1 and CDR2 are LNHDA and SQIVND (reference sequence). CDR3 size: 17 residues.